The present T cell receptor beta chain was sequenced within a study of blood T cell repertoires in COVID-19. On the study more broadly: The samples span acute and convalescent COVID-19 from the United States, Italy and Spain.

Per germline, CDR1 SEHNR and CDR2 FQNEAQ (reference sequence). This CDR3 contains 13 residues. V shed 1 base and J shed 5 bases, with 6 bases lying between them. The repertoire was sequenced with immunoSEQ multiplex PCR; TCRdb's copy has only in-frame clones and lacks some. The sample lists some 40,000 clones; around 83% were seen once. J is TRBJ1-5 and V is TRBV7-9; D unclear. The receptor was isolated from an elderly woman with acute or convalescent COVID-19. The sample was peripheral blood. The CDR3 DNA sequence: TGTGCCAGCAGCTTAGGTCAGGATCAGCCCCAGCATTTT. As protein: CASSLGQDQPQHF.